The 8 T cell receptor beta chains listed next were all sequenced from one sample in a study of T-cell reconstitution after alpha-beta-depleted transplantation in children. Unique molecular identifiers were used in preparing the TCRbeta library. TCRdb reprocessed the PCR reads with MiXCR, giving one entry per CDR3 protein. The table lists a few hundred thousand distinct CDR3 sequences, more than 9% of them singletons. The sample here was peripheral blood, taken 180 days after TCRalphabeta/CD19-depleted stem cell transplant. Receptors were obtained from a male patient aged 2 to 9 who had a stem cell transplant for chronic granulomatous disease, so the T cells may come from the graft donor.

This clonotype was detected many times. CDR3 residues: CASSLFRRGLEKLFF. The CDR3 DNA sequence: TGTGCCAGCAGTTTATTTCGCCGGGGGCTTGAAAAACTGTTTTTT. The rearrangement links TRBV28 to TRBJ1-4, with D perhaps TRBD1 (6 bases). The CDR3 sequence is 15 residues long. The germline V and J ends were trimmed by 1 base and 7 bases, with 13 bases remaining between them. Germline CDR1 MDHEN, CDR2 SYDVKM.

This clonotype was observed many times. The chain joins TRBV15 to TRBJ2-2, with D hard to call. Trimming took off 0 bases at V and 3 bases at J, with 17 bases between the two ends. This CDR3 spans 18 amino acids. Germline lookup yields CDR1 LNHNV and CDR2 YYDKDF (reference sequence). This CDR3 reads CATSRDAPAFRDTGELFF. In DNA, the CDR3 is TGTGCCACCAGCAGAGATGCTCCGGCCTTCCGTGACACCGGGGAGCTGTTTTTT.

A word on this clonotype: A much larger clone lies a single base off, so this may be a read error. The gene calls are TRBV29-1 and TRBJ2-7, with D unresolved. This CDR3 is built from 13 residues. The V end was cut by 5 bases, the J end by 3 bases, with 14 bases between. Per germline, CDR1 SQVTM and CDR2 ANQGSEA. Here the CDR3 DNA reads TGCAGCGTTAAAAGAGACTCCAACTACGAGCAGTACTTC. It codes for CSVKRDSNYEQYF.

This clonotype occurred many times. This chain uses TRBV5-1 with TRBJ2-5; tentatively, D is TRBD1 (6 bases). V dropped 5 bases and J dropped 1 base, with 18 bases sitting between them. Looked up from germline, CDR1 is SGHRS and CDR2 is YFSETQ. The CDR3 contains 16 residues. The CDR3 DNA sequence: TGCGCCAGCAGGGACACCCGACAGGCTCTCCAAGAGACCCAGTACTTC. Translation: CASRDTRQALQETQYF.

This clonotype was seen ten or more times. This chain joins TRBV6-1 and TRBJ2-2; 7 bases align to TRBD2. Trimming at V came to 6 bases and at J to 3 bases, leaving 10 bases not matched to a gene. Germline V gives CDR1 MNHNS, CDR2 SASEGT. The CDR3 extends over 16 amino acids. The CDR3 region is CASSPTSGTYTGELFF. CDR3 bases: TGTGCCAGCAGCCCCACCAGCGGGACGTACACCGGGGAGCTGTTTTTT.

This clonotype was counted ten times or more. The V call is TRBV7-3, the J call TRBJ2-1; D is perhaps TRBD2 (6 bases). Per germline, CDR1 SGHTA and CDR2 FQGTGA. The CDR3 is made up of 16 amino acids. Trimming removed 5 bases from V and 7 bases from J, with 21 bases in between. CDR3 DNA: TGTGCCAGCAGCGAACGGAAGGGGAACGGGAGAAATGAGCAGTTCTTC. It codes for CASSERKGNGRNEQFF.

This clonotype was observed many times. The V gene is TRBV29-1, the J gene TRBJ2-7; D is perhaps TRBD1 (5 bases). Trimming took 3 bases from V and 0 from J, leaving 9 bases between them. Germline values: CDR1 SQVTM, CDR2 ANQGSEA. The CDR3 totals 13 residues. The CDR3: CSVEGQDSYEQYF. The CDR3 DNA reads TGCAGCGTTGAGGGGCAGGACTCCTACGAGCAGTACTTC.

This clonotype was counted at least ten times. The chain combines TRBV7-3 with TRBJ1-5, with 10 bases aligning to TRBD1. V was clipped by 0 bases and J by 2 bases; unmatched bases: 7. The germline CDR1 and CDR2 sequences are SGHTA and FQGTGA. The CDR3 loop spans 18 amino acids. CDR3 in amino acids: CASSLTGDRGIGNQPQHF. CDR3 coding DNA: TGTGCCAGCAGCTTAACTGGGGACAGGGGAATTGGCAATCAGCCCCAGCATTTT.